This TCR beta chain appears in the sequencing data of a study of beta chain features in type 1 diabetes. For the study at large: Patients did not differ from healthy donors in age, gender or cell yield. Sorted cells from all samples, numbering approximately 100 million, were examined. General study results and limits: The question of HLA type influencing TCRB rearrangement was one that remained unresolved here.

The investigators reverse transcribed all of the isolated RNA, so they sequenced expressed TCRB transcripts. Sequencing of naive, central memory and regulatory T cell samples gave an average of about 3.57 million reads. The table came from immunoSEQ multiplex PCR; TCRdb's copy has only in-frame clones and leaves some out. The sample contains a few hundred thousand clones, approximately 15% of which appear only once. V lost 7 bases and J lost 5, with 8 bases in between. CDR1 MNHEY and CDR2 SVGAGI come from the germline V gene. The CDR3 loop spans 11 amino acids. This clone was observed a few times. Its specificity is unknown.

The sample was naive CD4+ T cells from blood. The sequence derives from a man between 25 and 39 years old in good health. The gene calls are TRBV6-5 and TRBJ2-5; no firm D call. Here the CDR3 reads CASKRLETQYF. The CDR3, as DNA: TGTGCCAGCAAACGACTGGAGACCCAGTACTTC.